These 28 T cell receptor beta chains originate from one sample sequenced in a study of identical twins. TCRdb called the 5' RACE reads again in MiXCR, with one record for every CDR3 protein. The sample has 500,000 or so distinct CDR3 sequences; about 14% are singletons. The data were also submitted as part of a second study, on yellow fever vaccine responses in identical twins.

The material sequenced was CD4+ T cells sorted from blood. These receptors all come from a woman aged 18-29 years in good health.

Many counts were recorded for this clonotype. The genes are TRBV12-3 or TRBV12-4 and TRBJ2-7; TRBD1 might be the D (6 bases). Trimming pared 6 bases from V and 7 bases from J, leaving 19 bases between. The CDR3 totals 14 residues. CDR3 in amino acids: CASSPTTGWREQYF. CDR3 nucleotide sequence: TGTGCCAGCAGCCCAACCACAGGGTGGCGGGAGCAGTACTTC.

This clonotype has more than one count but fewer than ten. J is TRBJ1-2 and V is TRBV11-2; TRBD1 matches at 11 bases. Germline V gene data show CDR1 as SGHAT and CDR2 as FQNNGV. J was trimmed by 5 bases and V by 5 bases; bases with no gene match: 7. The CDR3 contains 15 residues. The CDR3 DNA reads TGTGCCAGCAGCAGAACCGGGACAGGGGGGTATGGCTACACCTTC. This sequence encodes CASSRTGTGGYGYTF.

The V gene is TRBV9, the J gene TRBJ2-7, with D unresolved. The CDR3 extends over 15 amino acids. V was cut by 1 base and J by 6 bases, with 17 bases left in between. Germline CDR1 and CDR2: SGDLS and YYNGEE. In DNA, the CDR3 is TGTGCCAGCAGCGTAACCCCCGAAGAAATTTCCGAGCAGTACTTC. Translation gives CASSVTPEEISEQYF.

In its sample, this clonotype was seen a few times. The rearrangement joins TRBV7-9 to TRBJ2-2; TRBD1 aligns across 10 bases. CDR1 and CDR2 (germline): SEHNR, FQNEAQ (reference sequence). The CDR3 spans 16 residues. V lost 5 bases to trimming and J lost 3 bases; unmatched junction nucleotides: 6. CDR3 in DNA: TGTGCCAGCAGCCCTAGGACAGGGGGACACACCGGGGAGCTGTTTTTT. It specifies CASSPRTGGHTGELFF.

This clonotype has a handful of counts. The genes are TRBV3-1 and TRBJ2-7; D unresolved. V was clipped by 0 bases and J by 2 bases, with 17 bases between them. CDR1 is LGHDT and CDR2 is YNNKEL in the germline V gene (reference sequence). The CDR3 spans 17 residues. CDR3 amino acids: CASSQEQGLLGPYEQYF. In nucleotides, the CDR3 is TGTGCCAGCAGCCAAGAGCAAGGTCTTCTTGGGCCCTACGAGCAGTACTTC.

This clonotype was counted only a few times. This chain joins TRBV24-1 and TRBJ2-2; perhaps TRBD2 as D (6 bases). The CDR3 contains 15 residues. Trimming shortened V by 3 bases and J by 6 bases, and 13 bases separated the two germline ends. Germline V CDR1 and CDR2: KGHDR, SFDVKD. The CDR3 sequence: CATSDLSREPGELFF. The CDR3 DNA reads as TGTGCCACCAGTGATCTTAGTCGGGAGCCCGGGGAGCTGTTTTTT.

This clonotype came up a few times. The chain uses TRBV27 and TRBJ2-7; TRBD2 agrees at 14 bases. J lost 7 bases, V lost 3 bases, and 11 bases had no gene match. Germline assignment: CDR1 MNHEY and CDR2 SMNVEV (reference sequence). The CDR3 totals 17 residues. CDR3 coding DNA: TGTGCCAGCAGTTTCGGGACTAGCGGGGGTCTCGGAAGGGAGCAGTACTTC. Protein sequence: CASSFGTSGGLGREQYF.

The genes are TRBV7-2 and TRBJ2-1, with 10 nucleotides matching TRBD2. Trimming removed 3 bases from V and 3 bases from J; junction bases left unmatched: 5. The CDR3 covers 16 residues. Germline CDR1 reads SGHTA; CDR2 reads FQGNSA. CDR3 sequence (DNA): TGTGCCAGCAGCTTTAGCGGGGGGTGGAACTACAATGAGCAGTTCTTC. Its protein product is CASSFSGGWNYNEQFF.

The chain uses TRBV20-1 and TRBJ2-7, with 11 bases lining up with TRBD2. V was pared by 2 bases and J by 0 bases, with 6 bases of the junction left unmatched. Germline V gene sequence: CDR1 DFQATT, CDR2 SNEGSKA (reference sequence). The CDR3 is 16 amino acids. As DNA, the CDR3 is TGCAGTGCTAGATCAGATACTAGCGGGAGCTCCTACGAGCAGTACTTC. Its protein product is CSARSDTSGSSYEQYF.

This clonotype was seen only a few times. The genes are TRBV20-1 and TRBJ2-1; D is uncertain. The V gene lost 1 base and the J gene lost 4 bases, with 14 bases spanning the gap. The V gene's germline CDR1 is DFQATT and CDR2 SNEGSKA (reference sequence). This CDR3 is 15 amino acids long. The CDR3 region has the DNA TGCAGTGCTAGAGCTATTTTGTTGACGTACAATGAGCAGTTCTTC. Translation gives CSARAILLTYNEQFF.

The V call is TRBV11-2, the J call TRBJ1-4; tentatively, D is TRBD1 (5 bases). The CDR3 is 17 residues long. Trimming removed 0 bases from V and 10 bases from J, with 21 bases in between. Germline V gene data show CDR1 as SGHAT and CDR2 as FQNNGV. The CDR3 DNA is TGTGCCAGCAGCTTAGATGCCCCCCCCCGGCCCGGGGGAAAACTGTTTTTT. Protein product: CASSLDAPPRPGGKLFF.

This chain links TRBV2 with TRBJ2-3; 9 bases line up with TRBD2. Germline V gives CDR1 SNHLY, CDR2 FYNNEI. The CDR3 runs to 18 residues. The ends lost 11 bases at V and 6 bases at J; junction bases unmatched: 24. For the CDR3, the DNA is TGTGCCTTCAGTTTAGCTAGGGGGGTTAGCGGGAGAACGGATACGCAGTATTTT. It translates to CAFSLARGVSGRTDTQYF.

The CDR3 spells CASSLGGGQGGTEAFF. Written as DNA, the CDR3 is TGCGCCAGCAGCTTGGGGGGTGGACAGGGGGGCACTGAAGCTTTCTTT. V and J are TRBV5-1 and TRBJ1-1, with TRBD1 identical over 10 bases. Germline lookup yields CDR1 SGHRS and CDR2 YFSETQ. This CDR3 has 16 amino acids. Trimming took 0 bases from V and 4 from J; bases not matched to a gene: 6.

CDR3 DNA sequence: TGTGCCAGTAGTATCCGTGGCGGGACCCAAGAGACCCAGTACTTC. Translated, it gives CASSIRGGTQETQYF. The chain recombines TRBV19 with TRBJ2-5; TRBD2 might be the D (6 bases). This CDR3 is built from 15 residues. Trimming left V 3 bases short and J 1 base short, with 12 bases between. Germline V lookup: CDR1 LNHDA, CDR2 SQIVND (reference sequence). The full variable domain, with the rest looked up from reference TRBV19 and TRBJ2-5, is DGGITQSPKYLFRKEGQNVTLSCEQNLNHDAMYWYRQDPGQGLRLIYYSQIVNDFQKGDIAEGYSVSREKKESFPLTVTSAQKNPTAFYLCASSIRGGTQETQYFGPGTRLLVL.

This clonotype was detected ten times or more. The chain has TRBV11-3 and TRBJ2-2; the D gene could be TRBD1 or TRBD2 (5 bases each). Trimming took 5 bases from V and 0 from J, leaving 13 bases between them. CDR3 length: 16 amino acids. Per germline, CDR1 SGHNT and CDR2 YENEEA. CDR3: CASSLQGPANTGELFF. The CDR3 DNA follows: TGTGCCAGCAGCCTCCAGGGACCCGCGAACACCGGGGAGCTGTTTTTT.

As concerns this clonotype: Since a much larger clone is just one base distant, this may be a read error. This chain links TRBV11-2 with TRBJ1-1; D may be TRBD1 (6 bases). This CDR3 has 14 amino acids. V lost 3 bases to trimming and J lost 1 base, with 9 bases between them. CDR1 is SGHAT and CDR2 is FQNNGV in the germline V gene. Here the CDR3 reads CASSFGGANTEAFF. As DNA, the CDR3 is TGTGCCAGCAGCTTCGGGGGCGCGAACACTGAAGCTTTCTTT.

This clonotype has ten or more counts. The genes are TRBV12-3 or TRBV12-4 and TRBJ1-1; no firm D call. The CDR3 extends over 14 amino acids. The germline V and J ends were trimmed by 3 bases and 5 bases, with 13 bases remaining between them. The CDR3: CASSFPGRVTEAFF. CDR3 sequence (DNA): TGTGCCAGCAGTTTTCCCGGCAGAGTGACTGAAGCTTTCTTT.

The chain couples TRBV9 to TRBJ2-5; tentative D call: TRBD2 (6 bases). CDR1 SGDLS and CDR2 YYNGEE come from the germline V gene. CDR3 length: 14 residues. The V end was cut by 4 bases, the J end by 5 bases, with 15 bases between. CDR3 sequence: CASSPRRGGETQYF. The CDR3 DNA reads TGTGCCAGCAGCCCTCGGAGGGGTGGGGAGACCCAGTACTTC.

This clonotype showed up many times. The chain is built from TRBV5-6 and TRBJ1-2; a possible D gene is TRBD1 (5 bases). V gave up 6 bases and J gave up 7 bases, with 31 bases separating them. The germline V gene has CDR1 SGHDT and CDR2 YYEEEE. The CDR3 loop spans 18 amino acids. The chain's CDR3 is CASTIPLNRDPRRGGYTF. DNA for the CDR3: TGTGCCAGCACCATACCCCTCAACCGGGACCCAAGACGTGGTGGCTACACCTTC.

V and J are TRBV5-1 and TRBJ2-7, with D possibly TRBD1 on 5 matching bases. Germline V gene lookup returns CDR1 SGHRS and CDR2 YFSETQ. V was shortened by 4 bases and J by 4 bases, with 12 bases between the two germline ends. This CDR3 is 13 amino acids long. CDR3 nucleotides: TGCGCCAGCAGCATCACGCAGGGTTACGAGCAGTACTTC. Translation: CASSITQGYEQYF.

This clonotype was observed a few times. The chain combines TRBV24-1 with TRBJ2-3; D is undetermined. Germline V lookup: CDR1 KGHDR, CDR2 SFDVKD. The V gene lost 4 bases and the J gene lost 2 bases, with 12 bases spanning the gap. The CDR3 spans 15 residues. This CDR3 reads CATSDPDRYTDTQYF. CDR3 sequence (DNA): TGTGCCACCAGTGACCCGGACCGTTACACAGATACGCAGTATTTT.

The rearrangement joins TRBV4-1 to TRBJ2-6; 9 bases fit TRBD1. Germline V gives CDR1 MGHRA, CDR2 YSYEKL. The ends lost 5 bases at V and 4 bases at J; junction bases unmatched: 12. The CDR3 spans 18 residues. CDR3 residues: CASSDLTGQGLGANVLTF. CDR3 coding DNA: TGCGCCAGCAGCGACCTAACGGGACAGGGCCTCGGGGCCAACGTCCTGACTTTC.

The CDR3: CASIGLPWRNEQFF. The DNA for the CDR3 is TGTGCCAGCATCGGGCTCCCCTGGAGGAATGAGCAGTTCTTC. V is TRBV2 and J is TRBJ2-1; D perhaps matches TRBD2 (5 bases). Trimming cost V 7 bases and J 7 bases, with 17 bases left between them. The CDR3 sequence is 14 residues long. Germline CDR1 and CDR2: SNHLY and FYNNEI.

This clonotype turned up a few times. This rearrangement joins TRBV5-1 to TRBJ2-1, with D uncertain. The CDR3 spans 13 residues. The V end lost 4 bases, the J end lost 5 bases, and 10 bases lay between the germline ends. Germline lookup yields CDR1 SGHRS and CDR2 YFSETQ. In DNA form, the CDR3 reads TGCGCCAGCAGCACGGGTCTCGACAATGAGCAGTTCTTC. It yields the protein CASSTGLDNEQFF.

This clonotype appeared many times. The rearrangement joins TRBV15 to TRBJ2-3; D unresolved. Germline lookup yields CDR1 LNHNV and CDR2 YYDKDF (reference sequence). There are 12 residues in the CDR3. V gave up 5 bases and J gave up 5 bases, with 8 bases separating them. The CDR3 DNA reads TGTGCCACCAGCGGAAGAATAGATACGCAGTATTTT. Translation gives CATSGRIDTQYF.

This clonotype was found a few times. J is TRBJ1-1 and V is TRBV12-3 or TRBV12-4; D not resolved. This CDR3 region has 12 residues. V shed 7 bases and J shed 2 bases, with 8 bases lying between them. The CDR3: CASNKGNTEAFF. The CDR3, as DNA: TGTGCCAGCAACAAGGGAAACACTGAAGCTTTCTTT.

This chain links TRBV7-2 with TRBJ1-2, with no clear D. The CDR3 extends over 13 amino acids. The germline V gene has CDR1 SGHTA and CDR2 FQGNSA. V gave up 1 base and J gave up 7 bases, with 10 bases separating them. The CDR3 nucleotides are TGTGCCAGCAGCTTAGTGGCAATAGTTGGCTACACCTTC. Its translation: CASSLVAIVGYTF. The variable domain in full, with the rest retrieved from reference TRBV7-2 and TRBJ1-2, is GAGVSQSPSNKVTEKGKDVELRCDPISGHTALYWYRQSLGQGLEFLIYFQGNSAPDKSGLPSDRFSAERTGGSVSTLTIQRTQQEDSAVYLCASSLVAIVGYTFGSGTRLTVV.

There are many counts of this clonotype. J is TRBJ2-7 and V is TRBV7-8; 9 positions agree with TRBD1. The CDR3 contains 15 residues. V lost 4 bases, J lost 1 base, and 5 bases stayed unmatched. CDR1 and CDR2 (germline): SGHVS, FQNEAQ. CDR3 sequence: CASSSDRGVSYEQYF. The CDR3 DNA reads TGTGCCAGCAGCTCCGACAGGGGGGTTTCCTACGAGCAGTACTTC.